Shown below are 17 T cell receptor beta chains from a single sample sequenced in a study of T cell responses to AZD1222 COVID-19 vaccine. Data came from immunoSEQ multiplex PCR; TCRdb stores just in-frame clones and leaves some out. This sample has approximately 120,000 clones, with about nine tenths found just once. The sample consisted of peripheral blood, taken on day 0 of AZD1222 vaccination. These TCRs come from an adult in good health.

The chain carries TRBV4-1 and TRBJ1-5, with D unclear. V lost 1 base to trimming and J lost 4 bases, with 5 bases between them. Germline CDR1 reads MGHRA; CDR2 reads YSYEKL. The CDR3 runs 13 residues. The CDR3: CASSQAGNQPQHF. The CDR3 coding sequence is TGCGCCAGCAGCCAAGCGGGTAATCAGCCCCAGCATTTT.

The chain uses TRBV10-3 and TRBJ2-2; tentative D call: TRBD2 (6 bases). The germline gives CDR1 ENHRY, CDR2 SYGVKD. This CDR3 contains 15 residues. V was trimmed by 7 bases and J by 6 bases, leaving 18 bases between them. The CDR3: CAIKMGGLGSGELFF. As DNA, the CDR3 is TGTGCCATCAAAATGGGAGGTCTGGGTTCCGGGGAGCTGTTTTTT.

The V and J genes are TRBV4-1 and TRBJ1-1; D not certain. Germline V gene lookup returns CDR1 MGHRA and CDR2 YSYEKL. The CDR3 is made up of 15 amino acids. The V and J ends lost 0 bases and 3 bases respectively, with 11 bases between them. This CDR3 reads CASSQDWASDTEAFF. Written as DNA, the CDR3 is TGCGCCAGCAGCCAAGATTGGGCGTCGGACACTGAAGCTTTCTTT.

The chain uses TRBV29-1 and TRBJ2-1; 13 bases align to TRBD2. The ends lost 3 bases at V and 8 bases at J; junction bases unmatched: 13. Per germline, CDR1 SQVTM and CDR2 ANQGSEA. This CDR3 region has 17 residues. CDR3 DNA sequence: TGCAGCGTTGACCTTTCCCGGACTAGCGGGAGTAAATATGAGCAGTTCTTC. Protein product: CSVDLSRTSGSKYEQFF.

The chain couples TRBV30 to TRBJ2-2, with D possibly being TRBD2 (7 bases). The CDR3 runs 17 residues. The germline gives CDR1 GTSNPN, CDR2 SVGIG (reference sequence). Trimming took off 4 bases at V and 1 base at J, with 19 bases between the two ends. The CDR3: CAWTGKQGLLNTGELFF. The CDR3, as DNA: TGTGCCTGGACCGGAAAACAGGGACTACTGAACACCGGGGAGCTGTTTTTT.

The chain couples TRBV24-1 to TRBJ2-1; 7 bases fit TRBD2. CDR3 size: 14 residues. Germline values: CDR1 KGHDR, CDR2 SFDVKD. V lost 1 base to trimming and J lost 5 bases; unmatched junction nucleotides: 1. CDR3 region: CATSDFGGNNEQFF. In DNA, the CDR3 is TGTGCCACCAGTGATTTCGGGGGGAACAATGAGCAGTTCTTC.

The chain employs TRBV4-1 and TRBJ2-1, with TRBD2 as a possible D gene (5 bases). CDR1 MGHRA and CDR2 YSYEKL come from the germline V gene. The CDR3 totals 11 residues. V dropped 4 bases and J dropped 8 bases, with 6 bases sitting between them. The CDR3 sequence: CASSRGDEQFF. The DNA for the CDR3 is TGCGCCAGCAGCCGGGGAGATGAGCAGTTCTTC.

V gene TRBV27 combines with J gene TRBJ2-2, with 11 nucleotides matching TRBD2. V lost 2 bases and J lost 5; bases outside the gene matches: 4. Germline CDR1 MNHEY, CDR2 SMNVEV (reference sequence). The CDR3 is made up of 16 amino acids. Written as DNA, the CDR3 is TGTGCCAGCAGTTTAGACCCTAGCGGGAGGACCGGGGAGCTGTTTTTT. Translated: CASSLDPSGRTGELFF.

The chain employs TRBV6-2 or TRBV6-3 and TRBJ1-1; D is possibly TRBD1 (6 bases). Between the trimmed V and J ends, which lost 2 bases and 0 bases, there was a span of 13 bases. Germline values: CDR1 MNHEY, CDR2 SVGEGT. The CDR3 totals 16 residues. The CDR3 DNA reads as TGTGCCAGCAGTTACGGAGGACAGACTTTGAACACTGAAGCTTTCTTT. Protein product: CASSYGGQTLNTEAFF.

This chain links TRBV24-1 with TRBJ2-1; D not resolved. Germline CDR1 reads KGHDR; CDR2 reads SFDVKD. This CDR3 has 13 amino acids. V gave up 5 bases and J gave up 4 bases, with 8 bases separating them. The CDR3 bases are TGTGCCACCAGTGTGGGCGGATACAATGAGCAGTTCTTC. Translation: CATSVGGYNEQFF.

This rearrangement joins TRBV19 to TRBJ2-1, with 11 bases lining up with TRBD1. Germline CDR1 and CDR2: LNHDA and SQIVND (reference sequence). With V trimmed by 1 base and J by 8 bases, 4 bases remained unmatched. This CDR3 spans 15 amino acids. The chain's CDR3 is CASSIVGTGGDEQFF. CDR3 nucleotides: TGTGCCAGTAGTATAGTGGGGACAGGGGGGGATGAGCAGTTCTTC.

The chain links TRBV25-1 to TRBJ1-6, with a tentative D call TRBD1 (5 bases). Trimming cost V 2 bases and J 0 bases, with 14 bases left between them. This CDR3 is 18 amino acids long. CDR1 MGHDK and CDR2 SYGVNS come from the germline V gene. The CDR3 reads CASSERRQTSSYNSPLHF. The CDR3 DNA is TGTGCCAGCAGTGAACGGAGACAGACCAGCTCCTATAATTCACCCCTCCACTTT.

V and J are TRBV27 and TRBJ2-1; 10 bases are shared with TRBD2. V was clipped by 3 bases and J by 4 bases; unmatched bases: 12. This CDR3 is 18 amino acids long. The germline CDR1 and CDR2 sequences are MNHEY and SMNVEV (reference sequence). DNA of the CDR3: TGTGCCAGCAGTTTTTCACCCCGGACTAGCGGATCTTACAATGAGCAGTTCTTC. This encodes CASSFSPRTSGSYNEQFF.

The V call is TRBV27, the J call TRBJ1-1, with 8 positions matching TRBD1. Looked up from germline, CDR1 is MNHEY and CDR2 is SMNVEV (reference sequence). The CDR3 consists of 14 residues. With 6 bases clipped from V and 4 bases from J, the junction kept 7 bases outside the gene matches. The CDR3 spells CASSQQGVFTEAFF. CDR3 DNA: TGTGCCAGCAGCCAACAGGGGGTATTCACTGAAGCTTTCTTT.

This clone showed up just once. The chain uses TRBV2 and TRBJ1-5, with a possible D match to TRBD1 (6 bases). This CDR3 comprises 16 residues. The V gene's germline CDR1 is SNHLY and CDR2 FYNNEI. Trimming cost V 0 bases and J 7 bases, with 16 bases left between them. The CDR3 sequence: CASSEALGGGRQPQHF. CDR3 in DNA: TGTGCCAGCAGTGAAGCGCTTGGGGGCGGGCGGCAGCCCCAGCATTTT.

The chain couples TRBV5-1 to TRBJ2-3; D might be TRBD2 (5 bases). V was clipped by 6 bases and J by 2 bases, with 16 bases between them. CDR1 SGHRS and CDR2 YFSETQ come from the germline V gene. This CDR3 is 15 amino acids long. This CDR3 is CASTPWGAATDTQYF. The CDR3 nucleotides read TGCGCCAGCACCCCGTGGGGAGCGGCCACAGATACGCAGTATTTT. Full variable domain (missing parts from reference TRBV5-1 and TRBJ2-3): KAGVTQTPRYLIKTRGQQVTLSCSPISGHRSVSWYQQTPGQGLQFLFEYFSETQRNKGNFPGRFSGRQFSNSRSEMNVSTLELGDSALYLCASTPWGAATDTQYFGPGTRLTVL.

The genes are TRBV12-3 or TRBV12-4 and TRBJ1-5; no clear D. This CDR3 comprises 13 residues. V lost 1 base and J lost 7, with 8 bases in between. The CDR3 is CASSLGVQQPQHF. For the CDR3, the DNA is TGTGCCAGCAGTTTAGGGGTCCAACAGCCCCAGCATTTT.